This note documents a single T cell receptor (beta chain) sequence. Its target is unknown. TCRdb itself ran the reads through MiXCR, one entry per CDR3 protein. The sample lists approximately 990,000 distinct CDR3 sequences; around 32% were seen once. Germline assignment: CDR1 LNHDA and CDR2 SQIVND (reference sequence). Trimming cost V 1 base and J 2 bases; bases outside gene matches: 4. The CDR3 has 16 amino acids. The sample belongs to a study of T cell repertoires in cytomegalovirus infection. Background on the study: Recently identified HLA-C-restricted CMV epitopes and well-studied HLA-B-restricted CMV epitopes were used by the study.

General study findings and limits: The response measured ex vivo was dominated by TCR beta clonotypes (HLA-C-restricted and CMV-specific). CMV carriers having the relevant HLA were flagged by cumulative public TCR beta family frequency.

This chain joins TRBV19 and TRBJ2-1; 8 nucleotides agree with TRBD1. Sequences were derived from cultured CD8+ T cells from PBMCs, sampled from culture after CMV antigen stimulation. This TCR came from a human donor in good health (CMV status not recorded). Some clones in this sample may be carry-over from other donors' samples. The CDR3 DNA reads as TGTGCCAGTAGTATAGCCGACAGGGGCGCCTACAATGAGCAGTTCTTC. Translated: CASSIADRGAYNEQFF.